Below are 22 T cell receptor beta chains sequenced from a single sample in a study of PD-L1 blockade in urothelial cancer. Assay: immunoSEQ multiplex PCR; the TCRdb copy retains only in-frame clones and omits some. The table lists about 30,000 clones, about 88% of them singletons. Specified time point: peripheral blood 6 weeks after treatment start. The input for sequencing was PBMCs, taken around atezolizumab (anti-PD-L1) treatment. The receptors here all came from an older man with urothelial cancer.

CDR3 in amino acids: CASSRVSISGELFF. The CDR3 DNA reads as TGTGCCAGCAGTCGGGTCTCAATTTCCGGGGAGCTGTTTTTT. This rearrangement joins TRBV5-8 to TRBJ2-2; D unresolved. V was trimmed by 5 bases and J by 6 bases, leaving 14 bases between them. The germline CDR1 and CDR2 sequences are SGHTS and YDEGEE. This CDR3 is built from 14 residues.

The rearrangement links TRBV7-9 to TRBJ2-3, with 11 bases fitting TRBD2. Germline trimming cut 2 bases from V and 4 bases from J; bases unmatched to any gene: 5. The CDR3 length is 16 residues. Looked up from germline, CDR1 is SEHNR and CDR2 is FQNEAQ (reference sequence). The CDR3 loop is CASSLRLAGGSDTQYF. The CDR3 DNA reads TGTGCCAGCAGCTTACGGCTAGCGGGAGGTTCAGATACGCAGTATTTT.

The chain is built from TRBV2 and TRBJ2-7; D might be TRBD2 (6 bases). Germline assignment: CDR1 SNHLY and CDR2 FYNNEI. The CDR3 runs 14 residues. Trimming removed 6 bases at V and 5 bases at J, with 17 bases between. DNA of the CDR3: TGTGCCAGCAGATTTTGGAGGGCCAACAACGAGCAGTACTTC. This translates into CASRFWRANNEQYF.

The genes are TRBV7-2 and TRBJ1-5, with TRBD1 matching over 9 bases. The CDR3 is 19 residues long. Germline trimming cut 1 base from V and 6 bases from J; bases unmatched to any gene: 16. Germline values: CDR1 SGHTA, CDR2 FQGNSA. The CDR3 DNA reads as TGTGCCAGCAGCTTAGAGGCGGGACAGGGCTTTTTCAATTCTCAGCCCCAGCATTTT. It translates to CASSLEAGQGFFNSQPQHF.

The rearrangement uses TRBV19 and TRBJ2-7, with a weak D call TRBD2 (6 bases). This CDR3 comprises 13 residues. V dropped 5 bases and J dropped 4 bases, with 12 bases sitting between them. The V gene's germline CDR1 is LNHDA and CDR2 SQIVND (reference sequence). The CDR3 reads CASSPGTGYEQYF. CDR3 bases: TGTGCCAGTAGTCCCGGGACTGGGTACGAGCAGTACTTC.

The CDR3 DNA reads TGTGCCAGCAGCTTTAGGGGCACTCCCGGCGGCAATCAGCCCCAGCATTTT. This sequence encodes CASSFRGTPGGNQPQHF. The rearrangement joins TRBV5-8 to TRBJ1-5, with a weak D call TRBD1 (5 bases). V gave up 2 bases and J gave up 2 bases, with 17 bases separating them. The CDR3 is made up of 17 amino acids. From germline, CDR1 is SGHTS and CDR2 YDEGEE.

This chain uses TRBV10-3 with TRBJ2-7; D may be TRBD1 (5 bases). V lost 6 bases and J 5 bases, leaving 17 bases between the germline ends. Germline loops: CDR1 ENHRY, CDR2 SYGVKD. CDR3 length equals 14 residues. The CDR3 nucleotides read TGTGCCATCAGGTCATCGAAGACAGTCGACGAGCAGTACTTC. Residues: CAIRSSKTVDEQYF.

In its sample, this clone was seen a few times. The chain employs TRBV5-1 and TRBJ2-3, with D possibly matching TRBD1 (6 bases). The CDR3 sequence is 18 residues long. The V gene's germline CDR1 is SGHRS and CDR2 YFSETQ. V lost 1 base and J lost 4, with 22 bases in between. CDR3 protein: CASSLSGWSDRPADTQYF. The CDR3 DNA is TGCGCCAGCAGCTTGTCGGGGTGGAGTGACAGGCCCGCAGATACGCAGTATTTT.

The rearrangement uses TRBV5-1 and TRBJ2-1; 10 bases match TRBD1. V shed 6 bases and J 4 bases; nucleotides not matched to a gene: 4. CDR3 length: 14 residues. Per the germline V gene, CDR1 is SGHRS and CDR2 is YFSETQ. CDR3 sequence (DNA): TGCGCCAGCAACCGGGACAGGGGTTACAATGAGCAGTTCTTC. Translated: CASNRDRGYNEQFF.

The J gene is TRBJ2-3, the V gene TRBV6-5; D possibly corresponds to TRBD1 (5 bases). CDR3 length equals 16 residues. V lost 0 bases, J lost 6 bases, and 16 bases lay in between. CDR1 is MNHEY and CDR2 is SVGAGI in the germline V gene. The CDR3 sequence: CASSYSFRQLADTQYF. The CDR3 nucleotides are TGTGCCAGCAGTTACTCGTTTCGACAGTTGGCCGATACGCAGTATTTT.

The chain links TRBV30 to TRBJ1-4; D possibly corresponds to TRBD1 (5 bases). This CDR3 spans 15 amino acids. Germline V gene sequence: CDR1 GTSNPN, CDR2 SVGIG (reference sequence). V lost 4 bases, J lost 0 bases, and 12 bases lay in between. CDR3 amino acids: CAWKGVVATNEKLFF. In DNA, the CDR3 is TGTGCCTGGAAAGGGGTCGTTGCAACTAATGAAAAACTGTTTTTT.

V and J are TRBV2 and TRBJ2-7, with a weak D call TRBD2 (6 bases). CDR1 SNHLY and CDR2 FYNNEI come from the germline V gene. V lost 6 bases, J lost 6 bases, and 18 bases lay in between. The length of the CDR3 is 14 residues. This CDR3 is CASRAGTASGEQYF. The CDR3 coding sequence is TGTGCCAGCAGGGCCGGGACTGCCTCGGGCGAGCAGTACTTC.

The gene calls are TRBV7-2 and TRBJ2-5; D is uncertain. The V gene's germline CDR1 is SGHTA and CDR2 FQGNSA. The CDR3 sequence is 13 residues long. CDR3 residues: CASAEAFGETQYF. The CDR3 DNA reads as TGTGCGTCCGCGGAAGCTTTTGGGGAGACCCAGTACTTC.

CDR3 coding DNA: TGTGCCATCCCGGGCCGAGGGGGACAGGGGGCAGGCACCTACGAGCAGTACTTC. The encoded protein is CAIPGRGGQGAGTYEQYF. This chain connects TRBV25-1 to TRBJ2-7; 12 nucleotides agree with TRBD1. CDR1 MGHDK and CDR2 SYGVNS come from the germline V gene. V dropped 10 bases and J dropped 2; count of bases not matched to a gene: 18. CDR3 size: 18 residues.

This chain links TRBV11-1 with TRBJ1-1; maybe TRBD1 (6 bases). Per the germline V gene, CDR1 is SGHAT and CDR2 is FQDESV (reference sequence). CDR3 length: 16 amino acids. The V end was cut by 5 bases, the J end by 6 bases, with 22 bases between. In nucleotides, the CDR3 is TGTGCCAGCAGCCGGCAGGGGTCGGCCATTGGCGCTGAAGCTTTCTTT. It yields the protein CASSRQGSAIGAEAFF.

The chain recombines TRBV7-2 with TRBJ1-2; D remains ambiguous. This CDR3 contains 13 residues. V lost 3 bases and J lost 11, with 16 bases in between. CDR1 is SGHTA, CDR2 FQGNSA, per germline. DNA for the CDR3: TGTGCCAGCAGCTTCGGGAGGTTGGAGAGTTACACCTTC. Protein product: CASSFGRLESYTF.

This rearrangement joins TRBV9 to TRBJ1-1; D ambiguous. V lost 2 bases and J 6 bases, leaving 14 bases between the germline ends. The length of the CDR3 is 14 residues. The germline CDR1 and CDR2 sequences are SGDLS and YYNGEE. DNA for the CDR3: TGTGCCAGCAGCGTGCCCAGCGGTTTGGCTGAAGCTTTCTTT. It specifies CASSVPSGLAEAFF.

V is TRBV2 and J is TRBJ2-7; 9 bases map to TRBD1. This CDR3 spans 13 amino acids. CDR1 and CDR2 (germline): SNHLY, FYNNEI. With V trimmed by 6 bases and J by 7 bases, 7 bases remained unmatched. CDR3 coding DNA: TGTGCCAGCAGCGTTTACAGGGGGCGGGAGCAGTACTTC. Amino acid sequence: CASSVYRGREQYF.

CDR3 sequence: CASSETGGMAQYF. CDR3 sequence (DNA): TGTGCCAGCTCCGAGACAGGGGGGATGGCCCAGTACTTC. The chain joins TRBV18 to TRBJ2-5, with TRBD1 matching over 9 bases. Germline values: CDR1 KGHSH, CDR2 LQKENI. This CDR3 comprises 13 residues. V lost 6 bases to trimming and J lost 9 bases; unmatched junction nucleotides: 8.

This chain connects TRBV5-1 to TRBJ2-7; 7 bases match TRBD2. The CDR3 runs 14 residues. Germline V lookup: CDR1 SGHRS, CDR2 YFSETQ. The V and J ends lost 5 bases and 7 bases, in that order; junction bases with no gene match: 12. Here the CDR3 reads CASSSAGLSGEQYF. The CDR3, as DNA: TGCGCCAGCAGTTCAGCGGGACTCTCGGGGGAGCAGTACTTC.

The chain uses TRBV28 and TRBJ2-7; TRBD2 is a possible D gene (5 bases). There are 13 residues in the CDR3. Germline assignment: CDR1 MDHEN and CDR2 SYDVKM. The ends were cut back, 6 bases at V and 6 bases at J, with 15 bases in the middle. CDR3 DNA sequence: TGTGCCAGCAGCCCTGGTCCAGCGGCCGAGCAGTACTTC. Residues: CASSPGPAAEQYF.

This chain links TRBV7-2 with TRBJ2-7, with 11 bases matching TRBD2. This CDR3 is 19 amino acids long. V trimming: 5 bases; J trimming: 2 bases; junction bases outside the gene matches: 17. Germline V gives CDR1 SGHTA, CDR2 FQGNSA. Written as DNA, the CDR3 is TGTGCCAGCAGCACCGCGCCGCGGGGCGTAGCGGGAGGGCCCTACGAGCAGTACTTC. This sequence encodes CASSTAPRGVAGGPYEQYF.